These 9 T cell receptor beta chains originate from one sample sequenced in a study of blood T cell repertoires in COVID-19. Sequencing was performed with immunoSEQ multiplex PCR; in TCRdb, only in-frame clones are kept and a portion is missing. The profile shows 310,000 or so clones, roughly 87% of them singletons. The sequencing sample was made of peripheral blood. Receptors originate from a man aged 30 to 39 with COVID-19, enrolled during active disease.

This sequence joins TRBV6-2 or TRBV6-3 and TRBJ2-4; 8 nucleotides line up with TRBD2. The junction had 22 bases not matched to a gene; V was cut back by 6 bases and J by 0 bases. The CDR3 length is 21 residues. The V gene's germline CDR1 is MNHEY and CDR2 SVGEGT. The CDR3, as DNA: TGTGCCAGCAGCCGGGGGGTAGCGGGGCCGGAGGTCCCCCTAGCCAAAAACATTCAGTACTTC. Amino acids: CASSRGVAGPEVPLAKNIQYF.

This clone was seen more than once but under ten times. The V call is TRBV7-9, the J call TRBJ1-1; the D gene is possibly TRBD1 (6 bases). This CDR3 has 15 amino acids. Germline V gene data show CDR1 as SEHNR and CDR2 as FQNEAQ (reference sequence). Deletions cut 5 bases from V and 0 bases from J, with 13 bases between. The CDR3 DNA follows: TGTGCCAGCAGCCTTCGACAGGCTCTGAACACTGAAGCTTTCTTT. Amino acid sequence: CASSLRQALNTEAFF.

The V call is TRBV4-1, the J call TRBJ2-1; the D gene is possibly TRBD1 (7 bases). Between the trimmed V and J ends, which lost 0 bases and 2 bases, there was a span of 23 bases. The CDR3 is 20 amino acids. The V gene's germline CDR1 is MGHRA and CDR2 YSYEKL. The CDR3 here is CASSQDSRPDRRGPYNEQFF. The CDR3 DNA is TGCGCCAGCAGCCAAGATTCCCGCCCGGACAGGCGGGGACCCTACAATGAGCAGTTCTTC.

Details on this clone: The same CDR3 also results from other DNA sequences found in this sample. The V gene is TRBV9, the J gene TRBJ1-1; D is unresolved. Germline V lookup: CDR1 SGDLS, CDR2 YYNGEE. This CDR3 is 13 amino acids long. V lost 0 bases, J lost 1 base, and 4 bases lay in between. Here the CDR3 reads CASSVARNTEAFF. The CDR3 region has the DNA TGTGCCAGCAGCGTAGCGCGGAACACTGAAGCTTTCTTT.

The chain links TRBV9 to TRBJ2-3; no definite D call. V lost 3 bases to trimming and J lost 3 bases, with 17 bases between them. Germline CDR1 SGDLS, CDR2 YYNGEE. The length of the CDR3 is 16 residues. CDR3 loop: CASSGAIDRVTDTQYF. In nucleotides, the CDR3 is TGTGCCAGCAGCGGCGCGATAGATAGAGTTACAGATACGCAGTATTTT.

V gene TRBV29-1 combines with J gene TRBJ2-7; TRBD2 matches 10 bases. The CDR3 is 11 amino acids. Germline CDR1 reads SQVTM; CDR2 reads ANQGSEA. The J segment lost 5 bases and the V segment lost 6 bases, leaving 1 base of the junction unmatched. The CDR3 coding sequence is TGCAGCGTCGGGACTAGCGACGAGCAGTACTTC. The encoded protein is CSVGTSDEQYF.

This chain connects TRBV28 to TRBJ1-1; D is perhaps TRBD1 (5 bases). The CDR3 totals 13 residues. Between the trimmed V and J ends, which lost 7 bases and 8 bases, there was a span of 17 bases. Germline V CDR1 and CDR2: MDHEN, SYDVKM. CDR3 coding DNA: TGTGCCAGCACCGTTCCGGCGACAGAGGAAGCTTTCTTT. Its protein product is CASTVPATEEAFF.

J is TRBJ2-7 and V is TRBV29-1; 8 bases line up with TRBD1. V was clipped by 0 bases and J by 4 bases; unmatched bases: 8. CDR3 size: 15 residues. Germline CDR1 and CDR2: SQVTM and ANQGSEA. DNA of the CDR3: TGCAGCGTTGAAGATCCGAGGACAGGGCATTACGAGCAGTACTTC. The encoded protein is CSVEDPRTGHYEQYF.

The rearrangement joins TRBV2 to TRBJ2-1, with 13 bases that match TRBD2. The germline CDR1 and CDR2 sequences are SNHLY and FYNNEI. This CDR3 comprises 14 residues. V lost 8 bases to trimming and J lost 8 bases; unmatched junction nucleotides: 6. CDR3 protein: CASQPGLAGDEQFF. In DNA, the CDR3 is TGTGCCAGCCAACCCGGACTAGCGGGAGATGAGCAGTTCTTC.